The 10 T cell receptor beta chains presented below share a single source sample, sequenced in a study of Graves' ophthalmopathy and Graves' hyperthyroidism. RNA transcripts yielded amplified TCR beta CDR3 regions. An initial RT-PCR round employing HTBI primers preceded a second-round multiplex PCR. TCRdb reprocessed the multiplex PCR reads via MiXCR and lists one record per CDR3 protein. The sample carries about 700,000 distinct CDR3 sequences, roughly two fifths recorded once. Sequenced: peripheral blood. The source is an adult man with Graves' ophthalmopathy.

The sample holds many counts of this clonotype. This rearrangement joins TRBV7-6 to TRBJ2-5; 12 bases align to TRBD2. CDR1 and CDR2 (germline): SGHVS, FNYEAQ. The CDR3 is 15 residues long. Trimming cost V 3 bases and J 2 bases; bases outside gene matches: 1. The CDR3 loop reads CASSFLAGGQETQYF. The CDR3 nucleotides are TGTGCCAGCAGCTTTCTAGCGGGAGGGCAAGAGACCCAGTACTTC.

Worth noting for this clonotype: At one of its ends the junction is not consistent with the germline gene, which may arise from a read error. This CDR3 reads CASSERALADTQYF. Written as DNA, the CDR3 is TGTGCCAGCAGTGAGCGAGCCCTGGCAGATACGCAGTATTTT. The rearrangement uses TRBV10-3 and TRBJ2-3; D gene unclear. The CDR3 sequence is 14 residues long. Germline V CDR1 and CDR2: ENHRY, SYGVKD.

This clonotype has just a few counts. The gene calls are TRBV25-1 and TRBJ1-1; D possibly corresponds to TRBD1 (5 bases). Germline-derived CDR1 and CDR2 are MGHDK and SYGVNS. Trimming removed 5 bases from V and 11 bases from J, with 18 bases in between. The CDR3 is 13 residues long. CDR3 in amino acids: CASSWDQTEPAFF. CDR3 nucleotide sequence: TGTGCCAGCAGTTGGGACCAAACCGAACCGGCTTTCTTT. The entire variable domain, with the rest obtained from reference TRBV25-1 and TRBJ1-1, is as follows: EADIYQTPRYLVIGTGKKITLECSQTMGHDKMYWYQQDPGMELHLIHYSYGVNSTEKGDLSSESTVSRIRTEHFPLTLESARPSHTSQYLCASSWDQTEPAFFGQGTRLTVV.

The chain joins TRBV25-1 to TRBJ2-7, with D possibly TRBD2 on 5 matching bases. The germline CDR1 and CDR2 sequences are MGHDK and SYGVNS. V was trimmed by 3 bases and J by 5 bases, leaving 17 bases between them. The CDR3 consists of 15 residues. The CDR3 spells CASSDSAGELNEQYF. CDR3 bases: TGTGCCAGCAGTGATAGTGCCGGGGAGCTGAACGAGCAGTACTTC.

CDR3 in DNA: TGTGCCAGCAGCTTAGTGGCGGCGTCAAAAGTAGTCCCCCTCCACTTT. As protein: CASSLVAASKVVPLHF. The V and J genes are TRBV11-2 and TRBJ1-6; no clear D gene. V lost 1 base and J 13 bases, leaving 20 bases between the germline ends. The CDR3 contains 16 residues. CDR1 and CDR2 from the germline V gene are SGHAT and FQNNGV.

The V call is TRBV7-2, the J call TRBJ1-4; D unclear. V was clipped by 5 bases and J by 6 bases, with 16 bases between them. This CDR3 has 15 residues. CDR1 SGHTA and CDR2 FQGNSA come from the germline V gene. The CDR3 DNA is TGTGCCAGCAGCCAAGAGAACCAAAATGATGAAAAACTGTTTTTT. Residues: CASSQENQNDEKLFF.

This clonotype has ten or more counts. The chain employs TRBV7-8 and TRBJ1-6; no reliable D call. This CDR3 spans 17 amino acids. Germline V gene sequence: CDR1 SGHVS, CDR2 FQNEAQ. The ends were cut back, 3 bases at V and 8 bases at J, with 20 bases in the middle. The CDR3 is CASSFPRLTEVYSPLHF. CDR3 bases: TGTGCCAGCAGCTTTCCCAGGCTTACAGAAGTATATTCACCCCTCCACTTT.

The chain couples TRBV29-1 to TRBJ2-2; no reliable D call. The ends were cut back, 0 bases at V and 2 bases at J, with 10 bases in the middle. There are 15 residues in the CDR3. Germline V gene lookup returns CDR1 SQVTM and CDR2 ANQGSEA. The CDR3 loop reads CSVEDQEANTGELFF. The CDR3 region has the DNA TGCAGCGTTGAAGATCAAGAGGCCAACACCGGGGAGCTGTTTTTT.

V and J are TRBV19 and TRBJ1-3; D uncertain. V was pared by 4 bases and J by 0 bases, with 16 bases between. This CDR3 is built from 17 residues. Germline V gene lookup returns CDR1 LNHDA and CDR2 SQIVND (reference sequence). Written as DNA, the CDR3 is TGTGCCAGTAGTACCTCCCTTGTAGCCAGCTCTGGAAACACCATATATTTT. Protein: CASSTSLVASSGNTIYF.

This clonotype has a handful of counts. The CDR3 DNA reads TGTGCCAGCAGCTTGGTTTCAGAACTCGAGACCCAGTACTTC. This translates into CASSLVSELETQYF. The chain couples TRBV5-8 to TRBJ2-5, with D unresolved. V lost 0 bases and J 5 bases, leaving 11 bases between the germline ends. Germline V gene lookup returns CDR1 SGHTS and CDR2 YDEGEE. This CDR3 has 14 residues.